This record looks at one TCR beta chain sequence and its context. Its antigen is not identified. Germline-derived CDR1 and CDR2 are GTSNPN and SVGIG (reference sequence). This CDR3 spans 12 amino acids. Trimming pared 3 bases from V and 4 bases from J, leaving 9 bases between. Recipients boosted at about 4 weeks or about 12 weeks are pooled. The record originates from a study of T cell responses to AZD1222 COVID-19 vaccine. Study observations and caveats: Receipt of two AZD1222 doses was followed by a rise in Spike-specific TCR breadth and depth. Repertoires were obtained only post-peak T cell response.

Libraries were prepared by immunoSEQ multiplex PCR; TCRdb keeps only in-frame clonotypes and omits some of them. This table holds approximately 130,000 clones, approximately 92% found once. V and J are TRBV30 and TRBJ1-2; TRBD1 might be the D (6 bases). The sequencing used peripheral blood, collected 28 days after the second AZD1222 dose. The receptor's source is an adult who received the AZD1222 COVID-19 vaccine. CDR3 residues: CAWRQGGYGYTF. CDR3 in DNA: TGTGCCTGGAGACAGGGAGGCTATGGCTACACCTTC.